Shown below are 15 T cell receptor beta chains from a single sample sequenced in a study of cytomegalovirus exposure and HLA in healthy donors. The PCR ran on 60 Vbeta and 13 Jbeta primers. Method: immunoSEQ multiplex PCR; TCRdb's copy keeps in-frame clones and lacks some. The sample lists over 130,000 clones, 75% to 85% occurring once. What was sequenced was PBMCs. The receptors were gathered from a woman aged 35 to 49 in good health and CMV-seropositive.

This rearrangement joins TRBV5-1 to TRBJ2-3; TRBD2 is a possible D gene (5 bases). From germline, CDR1 is SGHRS and CDR2 YFSETQ. Trimming pared 2 bases from V and 1 base from J, leaving 8 bases between. The length of the CDR3 is 14 residues. The CDR3 is CASSFEGGTDTQYF. CDR3 nucleotides: TGCGCCAGCAGCTTTGAGGGAGGCACAGATACGCAGTATTTT.

The chain has TRBV6-1 and TRBJ2-3, with 9 bases lining up with TRBD1. Germline CDR1 MNHNS, CDR2 SASEGT. The CDR3 sequence is 14 residues long. With V trimmed by 7 bases and J by 7 bases, 9 bases remained unmatched. CDR3 sequence: CASTWTGEDHTQYF. CDR3 nucleotide sequence: TGTGCCAGCACTTGGACAGGGGAGGATCATACGCAGTATTTT.

This chain connects TRBV11-2 to TRBJ1-2; 8 nucleotides line up with TRBD1. Germline assignment: CDR1 SGHAT and CDR2 FQNNGV. Trimming removed 0 bases from V and 2 bases from J; junction bases left unmatched: 2. This CDR3 spans 15 amino acids. The CDR3 DNA is TGTGCCAGCAGCTTAGATCAGGGGGCGAACTATGGCTACACCTTC. The encoded protein is CASSLDQGANYGYTF. Together with reference TRBV11-2 and TRBJ1-2, the CDR3 gives the full variable domain: EAGVAQSPRYKIIEKRQSVAFWCNPISGHATLYWYQQILGQGPKLLIQFQNNGVVDDSQLPKDRFSAERLKGVDSTLKIQPAKLEDSAVYLCASSLDQGANYGYTFGSGTRLTVV.

The chain employs TRBV7-3 and TRBJ2-1; D unclear. The V end was cut by 5 bases, the J end by 6 bases, with 11 bases between. Germline V gives CDR1 SGHTA, CDR2 FQGTGA. The CDR3 spans 13 residues. The chain's CDR3 is CASSPTGPNEQFF. The CDR3 nucleotides read TGTGCCAGCAGCCCCACTGGGCCCAATGAGCAGTTCTTC.

The rearrangement uses TRBV13 and TRBJ2-1, with 7 bases identical to TRBD2. The germline CDR1 and CDR2 sequences are PRHDT and FYEKMQ (reference sequence). The CDR3 consists of 16 residues. V gave up 0 bases and J gave up 6 bases; unmatched junction bases: 8. The CDR3 is CASSLGSGERPNEQFF. CDR3 DNA: TGTGCCAGCAGCTTAGGGAGCGGGGAGCGCCCCAATGAGCAGTTCTTC.

The chain joins TRBV5-4 to TRBJ2-3; D gene ambiguous. CDR1 and CDR2 from the germline V gene are SGHNT and YYREEE (reference sequence). This CDR3 contains 13 residues. V lost 0 bases and J lost 6, with 8 bases in between. CDR3 in DNA: TGTGCCAGCAGCTTGGACCCGCAGGATACGCAGTATTTT. Translating gives CASSLDPQDTQYF.

This chain links TRBV27 with TRBJ2-7; 8 nucleotides align to TRBD2. The CDR3 has 14 residues. Germline values: CDR1 MNHEY, CDR2 SMNVEV (reference sequence). V trimming: 7 bases; J trimming: 2 bases; junction bases outside the gene matches: 7. CDR3 sequence reads: CASTSSGSPYEQYF. The CDR3 DNA reads as TGTGCCAGCACTTCAAGCGGGAGCCCCTACGAGCAGTACTTC.

The genes are TRBV5-1 and TRBJ2-7, with D perhaps TRBD2 (6 bases). CDR1 and CDR2 (germline): SGHRS, YFSETQ. V dropped 2 bases and J dropped 2 bases, with 11 bases sitting between them. The CDR3 is 14 residues long. In DNA, the CDR3 is TGCGCCAGCAGCTTCGGAGGGACCACCTACGAGCAGTACTTC. Its protein is CASSFGGTTYEQYF.

The gene calls are TRBV9 and TRBJ2-1, with 7 bases aligning to TRBD2. This CDR3 has 17 amino acids. The J segment lost 7 bases and the V segment lost 4 bases, leaving 17 bases of the junction unmatched. Per the germline V gene, CDR1 is SGDLS and CDR2 is YYNGEE. In DNA, the CDR3 is TGTGCCAGCAGCCCCCCCCTGGGAAGCGGGAAAGGAAATGAGCAGTTCTTC. Encoded protein: CASSPPLGSGKGNEQFF.

This chain links TRBV5-1 with TRBJ2-7; 10 bases align to TRBD2. The CDR3 consists of 15 residues. Trimming at V came to 0 bases and at J to 6 bases, leaving 6 bases not matched to a gene. CDR1 is SGHRS, CDR2 YFSETQ, per germline. The CDR3 spells CASSLELAGVGEQYF. For the CDR3, the DNA is TGCGCCAGCAGCTTGGAGCTAGCGGGAGTTGGCGAGCAGTACTTC.

The chain couples TRBV19 to TRBJ1-3; a possible D gene is TRBD1 (5 bases). Between the trimmed V and J ends, which lost 9 bases and 7 bases, there was a span of 10 bases. The CDR3 runs to 11 residues. Germline CDR1 is LNHDA and CDR2 is SQIVND (reference sequence). The CDR3 sequence: CASGGWNTIYF. In nucleotides, the CDR3 is TGTGCCAGCGGGGGGTGGAACACCATATATTTT.

The genes are TRBV29-1 and TRBJ2-6; D gene ambiguous. The CDR3 has 13 amino acids. Trimming left V 4 bases short and J 0 bases short, with 4 bases between. Germline-derived CDR1 and CDR2 are SQVTM and ANQGSEA. DNA of the CDR3: TGCAGCGTTGTCTTCTCTGGGGCCAACGTCCTGACTTTC. Translation gives CSVVFSGANVLTF.

V usage is TRBV20-1 and J usage is TRBJ2-1, with D hard to call. Looked up from germline, CDR1 is DFQATT and CDR2 is SNEGSKA (reference sequence). This CDR3 is built from 11 residues. Trimming pared 0 bases from V and 8 bases from J, leaving 5 bases between. CDR3 region: CSARDRDEQFF. CDR3 nucleotides: TGCAGTGCTAGAGATCGGGATGAGCAGTTCTTC.

The rearrangement links TRBV29-1 to TRBJ1-1, with D perhaps matching TRBD1 (5 bases). CDR3 length: 13 amino acids. Trimming removed 4 bases at V and 2 bases at J, with 11 bases between. The germline V gene has CDR1 SQVTM and CDR2 ANQGSEA. The CDR3 sequence: CSVVRGLNTEAFF. The CDR3 DNA sequence: TGCAGCGTTGTGCGGGGACTAAACACTGAAGCTTTCTTT.

This clone came up once. The rearrangement uses TRBV6-5 and TRBJ1-5; D possibly corresponds to TRBD1 (6 bases). From germline, CDR1 is MNHEY and CDR2 SVGAGI. The CDR3 sequence is 14 residues long. V lost 3 bases and J lost 3, with 9 bases in between. The CDR3 sequence is CASSYRTVNQPQHF. In nucleotides, the CDR3 is TGTGCCAGCAGTTATAGGACAGTCAATCAGCCCCAGCATTTT.